Following are 8 T cell receptor beta chains from one sample sequenced in a study of blood T cell repertoires in COVID-19. Only in-frame clones appear in the TCRdb table, and some are missing; sequencing was by immunoSEQ multiplex PCR. This table holds approximately 170,000 clones, more than 85% found once. Input material: peripheral blood. The receptor source for this set is a woman over 75 with COVID-19, enrolled during active disease.

The J gene is TRBJ1-4, the V gene TRBV25-1; D is unresolved. Trimming cost V 1 base and J 2 bases, with 8 bases left between them. Per germline, CDR1 MGHDK and CDR2 SYGVNS. CDR3 length equals 15 residues. The CDR3 region has the DNA TGTGCCAGCAGTGAATTGGGCAGGACTAATGAAAAACTGTTTTTT. It specifies CASSELGRTNEKLFF.

The chain joins TRBV6-2 or TRBV6-3 to TRBJ2-3; 14 positions match TRBD2. With 0 bases clipped from V and 6 bases from J, the junction kept 8 bases outside the gene matches. The CDR3 runs to 18 residues. CDR1 is MNHEY, CDR2 SVGEGT, per germline. The DNA for the CDR3 is TGTGCCAGCAGTTACTCCCCGGGACTAGCGGGAGTCGGTGATACGCAGTATTTT. Protein product: CASSYSPGLAGVGDTQYF.

This chain connects TRBV4-1 to TRBJ1-1, with D unresolved. The germline V and J ends were trimmed by 6 bases and 0 bases, with 17 bases remaining between them. In germline, CDR1 is MGHRA, CDR2 YSYEKL. The CDR3 runs to 16 residues. In DNA, the CDR3 is TGCGCCAGCAGAAACCGGGGAGGGAACATGAACACTGAAGCTTTCTTT. This gives the protein CASRNRGGNMNTEAFF.

The chain employs TRBV7-6 and TRBJ2-7; 11 bases are a match to TRBD1. CDR3 size: 18 residues. The germline gives CDR1 SGHVS, CDR2 FNYEAQ. The V and J ends lost 5 bases and 3 bases, in that order; junction bases with no gene match: 15. This CDR3 reads CASSPTTGQGGSFYEQYF. The CDR3 DNA follows: TGTGCCAGCAGCCCAACCACGGGACAGGGGGGATCATTCTACGAGCAGTACTTC. Full variable domain (rest looked up from reference TRBV7-6 and TRBJ2-7): GAGVSQSPRYKVTKRGQDVALRCDPISGHVSLYWYRQALGQGPEFLTYFNYEAQQDKSGLPNDRFSAERPEGSISTLTIQRTEQRDSAMYRCASSPTTGQGGSFYEQYFGPGTRLTVT.

This chain connects TRBV14 to TRBJ2-2; no clear D. The CDR3 sequence is 12 residues long. Germline CDR1 reads SGHDN; CDR2 reads FVKESK. Trimming removed 1 base at V and 7 bases at J, with 4 bases between. The CDR3 coding sequence is TGTGCCAGCAGCCAAGTCTTCGGGGAGCTGTTTTTT. Its translation: CASSQVFGELFF.

The genes are TRBV6-1 and TRBJ1-1; a possible D gene is TRBD1 (6 bases). From germline, CDR1 is MNHNS and CDR2 SASEGT. The CDR3 contains 15 residues. The V gene lost 1 base and the J gene lost 2 bases, with 11 bases spanning the gap. The CDR3 DNA reads TGTGCCAGCAGTGAAGTTAGGACAGCTAACACTGAAGCTTTCTTT. Protein sequence: CASSEVRTANTEAFF.

The chain couples TRBV7-9 to TRBJ1-3; TRBD1 aligns across 8 bases. Unmatched junction bases numbered 6, after V lost 5 bases and J lost 0 bases. In germline, CDR1 is SEHNR, CDR2 FQNEAQ (reference sequence). There are 16 residues in the CDR3. The CDR3: CASSLDRGPSGNTIYF. The CDR3 DNA is TGTGCCAGCAGCCTAGACAGGGGCCCCTCTGGAAACACCATATATTTT. Variable domain in full (rest from reference TRBV7-9 and TRBJ1-3): DTGVSQNPRHKITKRGQNVTFRCDPISEHNRLYWYRQTLGQGPEFLTYFQNEAQLEKSRLLSDRFSAERPKGSFSTLEIQRTEQGDSAMYLCASSLDRGPSGNTIYFGEGSWLTVV.

The chain employs TRBV5-1 and TRBJ2-2, with a tentative D call TRBD1 (5 bases). The CDR3 totals 13 residues. Between the trimmed V and J ends, which lost 4 bases and 4 bases, there was a span of 8 bases. Germline assignment: CDR1 SGHRS and CDR2 YFSETQ. The CDR3 nucleotides are TGCGCCAGCAGCCAGGGTTCCACCGGGGAGCTGTTTTTT. Translation: CASSQGSTGELFF.